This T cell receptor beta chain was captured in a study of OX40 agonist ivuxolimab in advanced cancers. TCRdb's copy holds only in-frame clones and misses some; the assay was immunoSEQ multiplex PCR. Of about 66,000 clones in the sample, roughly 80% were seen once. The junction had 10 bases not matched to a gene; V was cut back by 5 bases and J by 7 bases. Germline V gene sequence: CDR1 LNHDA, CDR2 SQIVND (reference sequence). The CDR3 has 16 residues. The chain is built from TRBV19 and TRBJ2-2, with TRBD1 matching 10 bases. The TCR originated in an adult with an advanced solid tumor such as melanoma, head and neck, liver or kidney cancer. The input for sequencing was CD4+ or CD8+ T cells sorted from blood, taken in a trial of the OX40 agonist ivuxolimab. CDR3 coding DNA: TGTGCCAGTAGTCCCGGGACAGGGGTTTTGGGCGGGGAGCTGTTTTTT. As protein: CASSPGTGVLGGELFF.